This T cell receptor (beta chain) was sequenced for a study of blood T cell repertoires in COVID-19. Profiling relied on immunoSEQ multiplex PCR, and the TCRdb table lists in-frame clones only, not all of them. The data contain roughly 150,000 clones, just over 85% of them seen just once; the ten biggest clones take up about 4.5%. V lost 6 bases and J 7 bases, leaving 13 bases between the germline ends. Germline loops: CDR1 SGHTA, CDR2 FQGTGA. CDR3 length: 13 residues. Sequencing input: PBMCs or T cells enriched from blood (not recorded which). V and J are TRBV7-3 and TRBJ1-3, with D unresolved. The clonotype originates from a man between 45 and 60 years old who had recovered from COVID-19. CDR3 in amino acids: CASSLDLGNTIYF. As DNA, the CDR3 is TGTGCCAGCAGTCTTGACCTCGGGAACACCATATATTTT.